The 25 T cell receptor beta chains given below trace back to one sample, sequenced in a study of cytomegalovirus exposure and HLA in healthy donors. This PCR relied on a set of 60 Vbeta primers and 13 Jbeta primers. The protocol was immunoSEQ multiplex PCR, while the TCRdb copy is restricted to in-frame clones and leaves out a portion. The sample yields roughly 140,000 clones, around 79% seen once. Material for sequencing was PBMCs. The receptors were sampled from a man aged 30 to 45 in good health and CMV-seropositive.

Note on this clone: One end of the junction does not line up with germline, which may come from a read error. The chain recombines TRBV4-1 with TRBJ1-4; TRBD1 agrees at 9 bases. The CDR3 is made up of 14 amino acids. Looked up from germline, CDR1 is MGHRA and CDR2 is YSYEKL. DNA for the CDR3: TGCACCAGCAGCCGGGGACAGGGAGTTGAAAAACTGTTTTTT. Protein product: CTSSRGQGVEKLFF.

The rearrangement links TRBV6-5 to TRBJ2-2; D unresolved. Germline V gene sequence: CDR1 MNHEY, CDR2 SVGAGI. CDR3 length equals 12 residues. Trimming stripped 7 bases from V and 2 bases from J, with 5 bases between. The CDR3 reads CASNSNTGELFF. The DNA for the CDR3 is TGTGCCAGCAACAGCAACACCGGGGAGCTGTTTTTT.

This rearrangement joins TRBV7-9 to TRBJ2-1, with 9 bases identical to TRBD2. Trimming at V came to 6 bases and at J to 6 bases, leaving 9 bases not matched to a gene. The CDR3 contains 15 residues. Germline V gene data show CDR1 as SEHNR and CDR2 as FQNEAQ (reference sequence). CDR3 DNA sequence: TGTGCCAGCAGTCCCCGGGAAGCGGGAGGCAATGAGCAGTTCTTC. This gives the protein CASSPREAGGNEQFF.

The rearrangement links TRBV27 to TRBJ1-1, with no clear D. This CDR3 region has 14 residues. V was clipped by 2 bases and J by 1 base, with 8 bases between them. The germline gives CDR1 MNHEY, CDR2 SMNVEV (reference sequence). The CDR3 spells CASSLGSGNTEAFF. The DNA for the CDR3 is TGTGCCAGCAGTTTAGGGTCGGGGAACACTGAAGCTTTCTTT.

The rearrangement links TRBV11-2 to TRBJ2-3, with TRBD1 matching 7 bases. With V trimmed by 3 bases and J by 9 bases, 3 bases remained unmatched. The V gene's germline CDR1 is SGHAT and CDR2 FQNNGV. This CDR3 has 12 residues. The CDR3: CASSFMTGTQYF. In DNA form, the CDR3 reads TGTGCCAGCAGCTTCATGACAGGGACGCAGTATTTT.

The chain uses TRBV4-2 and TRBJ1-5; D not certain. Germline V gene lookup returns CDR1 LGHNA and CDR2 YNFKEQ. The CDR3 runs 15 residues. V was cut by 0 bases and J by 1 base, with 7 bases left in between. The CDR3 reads CASSQDPQSNQPQHF. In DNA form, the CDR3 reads TGTGCCAGCAGCCAAGATCCACAGAGCAATCAGCCCCAGCATTTT.

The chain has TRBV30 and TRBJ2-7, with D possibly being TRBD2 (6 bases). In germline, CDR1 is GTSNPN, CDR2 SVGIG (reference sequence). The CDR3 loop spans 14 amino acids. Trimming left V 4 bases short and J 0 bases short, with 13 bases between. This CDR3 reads CAWKARGSSYEQYF. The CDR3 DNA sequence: TGTGCCTGGAAGGCCCGGGGGTCCTCCTACGAGCAGTACTTC.

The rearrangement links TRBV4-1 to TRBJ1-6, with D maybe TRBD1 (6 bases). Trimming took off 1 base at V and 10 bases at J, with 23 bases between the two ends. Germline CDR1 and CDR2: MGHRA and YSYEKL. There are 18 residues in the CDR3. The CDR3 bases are TGCGCCAGCAGCCAAGTTCCAGGGGTAGATGTTCTATACTCACCCCTCCACTTT. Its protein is CASSQVPGVDVLYSPLHF.

CDR3 bases: TGTGCTAGCGGGAGAAATACGCAGTATTTT. Translation: CASGRNTQYF. The genes are TRBV28 and TRBJ2-3, with 9 nucleotides matching TRBD2. Looked up from germline, CDR1 is MDHEN and CDR2 is SYDVKM. The CDR3 loop spans 10 amino acids.

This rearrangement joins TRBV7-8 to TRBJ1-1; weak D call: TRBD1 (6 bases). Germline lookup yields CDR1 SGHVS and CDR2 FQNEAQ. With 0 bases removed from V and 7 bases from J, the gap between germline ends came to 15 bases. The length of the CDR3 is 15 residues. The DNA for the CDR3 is TGTGCCAGCAGCTTAGCGCGTACAGGGAAGGGTGAAGCTTTCTTT. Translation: CASSLARTGKGEAFF.

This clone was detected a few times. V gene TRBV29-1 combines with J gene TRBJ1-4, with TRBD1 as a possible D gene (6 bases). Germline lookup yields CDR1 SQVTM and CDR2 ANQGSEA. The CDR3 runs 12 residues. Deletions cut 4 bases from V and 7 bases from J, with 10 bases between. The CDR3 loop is CSVAGVGEKLFF. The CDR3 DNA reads TGCAGCGTTGCAGGGGTTGGTGAAAAACTGTTTTTT.

The CDR3: CASCPGGAQETQYF. The CDR3 nucleotides read TGTGCCAGCTGTCCCGGAGGGGCGCAAGAGACCCAGTACTTC. The genes are TRBV6-1 and TRBJ2-5; weak D call: TRBD2 (6 bases). Between the trimmed V and J ends, which lost 8 bases and 2 bases, there was a span of 15 bases. Per germline, CDR1 MNHNS and CDR2 SASEGT. This CDR3 is 14 amino acids long.

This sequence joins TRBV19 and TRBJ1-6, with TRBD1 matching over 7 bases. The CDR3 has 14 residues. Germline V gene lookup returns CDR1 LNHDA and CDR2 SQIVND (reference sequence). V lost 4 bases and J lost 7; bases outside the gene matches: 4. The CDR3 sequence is CASSNDRDNSPLHF. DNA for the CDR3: TGTGCCAGTAGTAACGACAGGGACAATTCACCCCTCCACTTT.

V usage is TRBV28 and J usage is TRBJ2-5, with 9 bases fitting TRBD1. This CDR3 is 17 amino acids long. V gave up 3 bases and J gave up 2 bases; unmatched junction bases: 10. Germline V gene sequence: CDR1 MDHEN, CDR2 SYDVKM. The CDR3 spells CASSFSGTGGLQETQYF. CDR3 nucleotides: TGTGCCAGCAGTTTTTCCGGTACAGGGGGCCTTCAAGAGACCCAGTACTTC.

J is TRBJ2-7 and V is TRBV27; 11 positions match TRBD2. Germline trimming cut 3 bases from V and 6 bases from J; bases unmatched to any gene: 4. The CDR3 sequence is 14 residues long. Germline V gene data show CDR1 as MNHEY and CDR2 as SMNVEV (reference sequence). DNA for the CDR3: TGTGCCAGCAGTTTTACTAGCGGGAGTCTCGAGCAGTACTTC. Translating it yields CASSFTSGSLEQYF.

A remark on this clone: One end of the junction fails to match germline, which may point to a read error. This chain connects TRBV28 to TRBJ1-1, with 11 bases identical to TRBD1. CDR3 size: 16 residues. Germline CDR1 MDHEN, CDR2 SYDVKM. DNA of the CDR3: TGTACCAGCAGTTTTTGGACAGGGGGCATGAACACTGAAGCTTTCTTT. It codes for CTSSFWTGGMNTEAFF.

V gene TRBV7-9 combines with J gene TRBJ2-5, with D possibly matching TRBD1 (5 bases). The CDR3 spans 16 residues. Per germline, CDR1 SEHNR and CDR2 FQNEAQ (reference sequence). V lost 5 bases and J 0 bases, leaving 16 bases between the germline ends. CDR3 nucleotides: TGTGCCAGCAGCCCGACCTTAGGGGAATACCAAGAGACCCAGTACTTC. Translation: CASSPTLGEYQETQYF.

The CDR3 loop is CATSLQGAGYNEQFF. For the CDR3, the DNA is TGCGCCACCTCCCTCCAGGGGGCGGGCTACAATGAGCAGTTCTTC. V gene TRBV5-1 combines with J gene TRBJ2-1, with TRBD1 matching over 8 bases. CDR1 and CDR2 (germline): SGHRS, YFSETQ. This CDR3 is 15 amino acids long. Trimming took 9 bases from V and 3 from J; bases not matched to a gene: 11.

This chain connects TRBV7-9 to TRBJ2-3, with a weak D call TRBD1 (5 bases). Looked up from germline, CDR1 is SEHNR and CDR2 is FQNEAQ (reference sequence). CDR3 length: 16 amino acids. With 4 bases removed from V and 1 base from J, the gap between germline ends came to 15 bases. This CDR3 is CASSYPPQGRTDTQYF. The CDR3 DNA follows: TGTGCCAGCAGCTATCCCCCCCAGGGTCGCACAGATACGCAGTATTTT.

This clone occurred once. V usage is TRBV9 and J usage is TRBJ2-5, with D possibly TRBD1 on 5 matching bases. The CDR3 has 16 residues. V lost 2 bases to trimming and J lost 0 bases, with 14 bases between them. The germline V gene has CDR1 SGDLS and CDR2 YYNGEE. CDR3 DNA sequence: TGTGCCAGCAGCGTGAATAAGGGGTCGTACCAAGAGACCCAGTACTTC. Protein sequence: CASSVNKGSYQETQYF.

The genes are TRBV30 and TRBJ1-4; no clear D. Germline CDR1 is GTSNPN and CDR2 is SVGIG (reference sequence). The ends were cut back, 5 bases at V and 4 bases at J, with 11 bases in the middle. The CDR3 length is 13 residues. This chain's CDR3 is CAWAGRRNEKLFF. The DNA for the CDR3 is TGTGCCTGGGCGGGCCGCCGTAATGAAAAACTGTTTTTT.

The CDR3 protein is CASSMGGASGYTF. The CDR3 nucleotides read TGTGCCAGTAGTATGGGGGGGGCGTCTGGCTACACCTTC. The rearrangement joins TRBV19 to TRBJ1-2; tentative D call: TRBD1 (6 bases). Germline loops: CDR1 LNHDA, CDR2 SQIVND (reference sequence). CDR3 length equals 13 residues. The V end was cut by 3 bases, the J end by 7 bases, with 12 bases between. The full variable domain, in which reference TRBV19 and TRBJ1-2 provide the parts outside the CDR3, is DGGITQSPKYLFRKEGQNVTLSCEQNLNHDAMYWYRQDPGQGLRLIYYSQIVNDFQKGDIAEGYSVSREKKESFPLTVTSAQKNPTAFYLCASSMGGASGYTFGSGTRLTVV.

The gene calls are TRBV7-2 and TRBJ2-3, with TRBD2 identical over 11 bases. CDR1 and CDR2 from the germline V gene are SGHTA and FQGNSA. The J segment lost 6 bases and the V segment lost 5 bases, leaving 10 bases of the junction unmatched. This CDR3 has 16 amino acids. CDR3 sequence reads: CASSRSLAGGGDTQYF. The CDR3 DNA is TGTGCCAGCAGCCGCTCGCTAGCGGGGGGCGGGGATACGCAGTATTTT. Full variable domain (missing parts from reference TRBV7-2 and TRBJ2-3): GAGVSQSPSNKVTEKGKDVELRCDPISGHTALYWYRQSLGQGLEFLIYFQGNSAPDKSGLPSDRFSAERTGGSVSTLTIQRTQQEDSAVYLCASSRSLAGGGDTQYFGPGTRLTVL.

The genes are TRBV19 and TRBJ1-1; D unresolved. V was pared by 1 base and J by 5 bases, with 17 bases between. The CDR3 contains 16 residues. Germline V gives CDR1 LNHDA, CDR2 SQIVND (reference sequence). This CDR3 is CASSIGGRKGRTEAFF. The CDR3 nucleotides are TGTGCCAGTAGTATAGGCGGGCGTAAGGGTCGGACTGAAGCTTTCTTT.

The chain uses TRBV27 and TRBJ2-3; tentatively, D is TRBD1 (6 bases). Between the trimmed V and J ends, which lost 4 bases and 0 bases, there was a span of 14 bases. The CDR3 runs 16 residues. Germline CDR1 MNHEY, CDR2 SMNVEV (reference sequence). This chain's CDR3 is CASSSYGQYSTDTQYF. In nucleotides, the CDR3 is TGTGCCAGCAGTTCCTACGGACAGTATAGCACAGATACGCAGTATTTT.